This TCR beta chain appears in the sequencing data of a study of shared clonotypes between healthy human individuals. An assay was performed, and its level was deep. Libraries were prepared by immunoSEQ multiplex PCR; TCRdb keeps only in-frame clonotypes and omits some of them. The sample comprises about 750,000 clones, about 91% of which are singletons, and approximately 25% rests with the top ten. The naive CD8 population came from CD45RO-negative cells selected for CCR7, without terminally differentiated effector memory CD45RA+ cells. In this sample, this clone turned up once. V trimming: 2 bases; J trimming: 7 bases; junction bases outside the gene matches: 6. Germline loops: CDR1 SGHRS, CDR2 YFSETQ. This CDR3 is built from 17 residues.

V is TRBV5-1 and J is TRBJ2-1, with 16 bases lining up with TRBD2. Sequenced input: naive CD8+ T cells sorted from blood. The sequence derives from a man aged 30 to 39 in good health. CDR3 residues: CASSFALGLAGGNEQFF. The CDR3 DNA reads TGCGCCAGCAGCTTTGCCTTGGGACTAGCGGGAGGGAATGAGCAGTTCTTC.